This T cell receptor (beta chain) derives from a study of CD8 T cells in Susac syndrome. The CDR3 runs to 15 residues. Between the trimmed V and J ends, which lost 4 bases and 0 bases, there was a span of 12 bases. Reverse transcription of about 0.5 to 1 ug RNA used random hexamers. TCRdb reanalysed the immunoSEQ multiplex PCR reads using MiXCR and keeps one entry per CDR3 protein. The repertoire holds 70,000 or so distinct CDR3 sequences, with just under 95% as singletons. The clonotype comes from a human donor in good health. Material for sequencing was CD8+ T cells from PBMCs. The gene calls are TRBV12-3 or TRBV12-4 and TRBJ1-1; TRBD1 is a possible D gene (6 bases). CDR3 sequence reads: CASSSLQGLNTEAFF. The CDR3 DNA sequence: TGTGCCAGCAGTTCACTACAGGGTTTGAACACTGAAGCTTTCTTT.